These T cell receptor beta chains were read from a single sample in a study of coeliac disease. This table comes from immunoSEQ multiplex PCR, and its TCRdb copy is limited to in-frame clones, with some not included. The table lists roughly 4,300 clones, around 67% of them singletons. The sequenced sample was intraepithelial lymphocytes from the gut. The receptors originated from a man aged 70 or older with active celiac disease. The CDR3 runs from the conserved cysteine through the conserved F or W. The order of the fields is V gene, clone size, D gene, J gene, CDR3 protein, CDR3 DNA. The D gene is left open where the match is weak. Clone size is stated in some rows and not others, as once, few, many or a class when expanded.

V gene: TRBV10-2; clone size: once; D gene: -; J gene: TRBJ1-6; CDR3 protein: CASSEVATYYNSPLHF; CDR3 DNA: TGCGCCAGCAGTGAAGTCGCCACCTACTATAATTCCCCCCTCCACTTT
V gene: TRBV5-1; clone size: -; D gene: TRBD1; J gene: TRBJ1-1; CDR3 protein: CASRAGTAMNTEAFF; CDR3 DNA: TGCGCCAGCAGAGCCGGGACAGCCATGAACACTGAAGCTTTCTTT
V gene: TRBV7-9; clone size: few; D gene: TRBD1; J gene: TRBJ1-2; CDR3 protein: CASSRQGYNYGYTF; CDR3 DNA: TGTGCCAGCAGCAGACAGGGTTACAACTATGGCTACACCTTC
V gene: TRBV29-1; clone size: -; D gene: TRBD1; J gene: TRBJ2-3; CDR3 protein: CSVEMGQVGDTQYF; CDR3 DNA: TGCAGCGTTGAAATGGGACAGGTAGGGGATACGCAGTATTTT
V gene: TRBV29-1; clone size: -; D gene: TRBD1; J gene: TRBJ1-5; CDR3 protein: CSVGGQYDNQPQHF; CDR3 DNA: TGCAGCGTTGGGGGACAGTATGACAATCAGCCCCAGCATTTT
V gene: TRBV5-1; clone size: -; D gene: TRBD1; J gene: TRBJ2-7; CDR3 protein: CASSLGTVSYEQYF; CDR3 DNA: TGCGCCAGCAGCTTAGGGACAGTCTCCTACGAGCAGTACTTC
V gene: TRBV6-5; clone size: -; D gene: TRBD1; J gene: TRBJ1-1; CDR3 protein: CASTRNRGATEAFF; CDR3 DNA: TGTGCCAGCACCAGAAACAGGGGCGCCACTGAAGCTTTCTTT
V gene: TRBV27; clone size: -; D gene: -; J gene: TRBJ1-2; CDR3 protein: CASSLGRFYGYTF; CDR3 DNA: TGTGCCAGCAGTTTAGGCAGATTCTATGGCTACACCTTC
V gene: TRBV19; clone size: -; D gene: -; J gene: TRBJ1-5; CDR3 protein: CASSVQVLGNQPQHF; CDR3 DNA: TGTGCCAGTAGTGTTCAGGTTTTGGGCAATCAGCCCCAGCATTTT
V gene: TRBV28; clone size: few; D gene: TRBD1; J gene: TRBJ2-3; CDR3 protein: CASSFWGQVTDTQYF; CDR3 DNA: TGTGCCAGCAGTTTCTGGGGACAGGTCACAGATACGCAGTATTTT
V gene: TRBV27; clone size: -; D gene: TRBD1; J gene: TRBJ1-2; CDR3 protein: CASSPLQGNPYGYTF; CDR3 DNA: TGTGCCAGCAGTCCCTTACAGGGGAACCCCTATGGCTACACCTTC
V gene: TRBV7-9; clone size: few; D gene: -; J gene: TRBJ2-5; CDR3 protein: CASSSVQLEETQYF; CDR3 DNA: TGTGCCAGCAGCTCTGTGCAGCTGGAGGAGACCCAGTACTTC
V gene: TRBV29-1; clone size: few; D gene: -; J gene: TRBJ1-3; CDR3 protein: CSASRGGNTIYF; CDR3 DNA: TGCAGCGCTTCCCGGGGGGGAAACACCATATATTTT
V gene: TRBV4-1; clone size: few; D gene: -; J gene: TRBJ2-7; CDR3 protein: CASSQAVRSYEQYF; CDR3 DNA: TGCGCCAGCAGCCAAGCAGTCCGCTCCTACGAGCAGTACTTC
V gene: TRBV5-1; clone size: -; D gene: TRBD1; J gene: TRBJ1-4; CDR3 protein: CASSLARGAGATNEKLFF; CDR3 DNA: TGCGCCAGCAGCTTGGCCAGGGGGGCCGGCGCAACTAATGAAAAACTGTTTTTT
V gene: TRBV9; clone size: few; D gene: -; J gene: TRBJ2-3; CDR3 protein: CASSVGVQDTDTQYF; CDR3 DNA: TGTGCCAGCAGCGTAGGGGTTCAGGACACAGATACGCAGTATTTT
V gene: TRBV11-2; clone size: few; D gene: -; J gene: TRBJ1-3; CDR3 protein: CASSLAYIGNTIYF; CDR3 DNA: TGTGCCAGCAGCTTAGCGTATATTGGAAACACCATATATTTT
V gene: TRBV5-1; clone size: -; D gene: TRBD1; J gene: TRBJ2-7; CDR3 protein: CASTMINRGYYEQYF; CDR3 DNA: TGCGCCAGCACCATGATAAACAGGGGCTATTACGAGCAGTACTTC
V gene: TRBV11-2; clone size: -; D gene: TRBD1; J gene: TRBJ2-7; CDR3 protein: CASSLGSQGASEQYF; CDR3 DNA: TGTGCCAGCAGCTTAGGGTCCCAGGGGGCCTCCGAGCAGTACTTC
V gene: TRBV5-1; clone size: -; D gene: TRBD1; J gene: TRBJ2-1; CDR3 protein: CASSHGQGPTIDEQFF; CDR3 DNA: TGCGCCAGCAGCCACGGACAGGGCCCGACTATCGATGAGCAGTTCTTC
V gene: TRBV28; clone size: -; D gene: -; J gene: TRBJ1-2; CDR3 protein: CASIRGGTTGGYTF; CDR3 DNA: TGTGCCAGCATCCGGGGAGGGACCACGGGGGGCTACACCTTC
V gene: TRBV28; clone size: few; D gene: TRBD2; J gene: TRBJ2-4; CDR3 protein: CASSTPGLGNIQYF; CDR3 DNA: TGTGCCAGCTCAACTCCGGGACTAGGAAACATTCAGTACTTC
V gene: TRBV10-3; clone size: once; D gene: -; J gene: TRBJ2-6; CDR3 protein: CAISPGTGANVLTF; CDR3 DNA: TGTGCCATCAGCCCAGGGACAGGGGCCAACGTCCTGACTTTC
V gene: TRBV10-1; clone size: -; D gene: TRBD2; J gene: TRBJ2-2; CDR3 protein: CASPGTSGRELFF; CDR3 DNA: TGCGCCAGCCCCGGGACTAGCGGACGGGAGCTGTTTTTT
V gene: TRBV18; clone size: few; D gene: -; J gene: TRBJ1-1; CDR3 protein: CASSLDSLYTEAFF; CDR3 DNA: TGTGCCAGCTCGCTCGACAGTCTCTATACTGAAGCTTTCTTT
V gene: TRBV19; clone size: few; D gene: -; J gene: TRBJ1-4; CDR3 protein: CASSPLPWGLGEKLFF; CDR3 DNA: TGTGCCAGTAGTCCCCTACCATGGGGGCTGGGTGAAAAACTGTTTTTT
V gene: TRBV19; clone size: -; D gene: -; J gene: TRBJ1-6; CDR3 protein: CASSIVLRSSYNSPLHF; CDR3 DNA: TGTGCCAGTAGTATTGTCCTACGAAGCTCCTATAATTCACCCCTCCACTTT
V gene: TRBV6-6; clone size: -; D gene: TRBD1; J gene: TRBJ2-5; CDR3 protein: CASSRGGDETQYF; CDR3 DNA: TGTGCCAGCAGCAGAGGGGGCGATGAGACCCAGTACTTC
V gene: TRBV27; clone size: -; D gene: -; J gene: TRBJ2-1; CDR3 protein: CASSNMGDTYNEQFF; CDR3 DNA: TGTGCCAGCAGTAACATGGGGGACACTTACAATGAGCAGTTCTTC
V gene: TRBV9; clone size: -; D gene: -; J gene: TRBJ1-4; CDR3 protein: CASSVVGATNEKLFF; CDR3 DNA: TGTGCCAGCAGCGTAGTCGGTGCAACTAATGAAAAACTGTTTTTT
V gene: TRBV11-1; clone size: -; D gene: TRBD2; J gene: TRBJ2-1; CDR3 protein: CASSLALAGVLYNEQFF; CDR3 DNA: TGTGCCAGCAGCTTAGCCCTAGCGGGAGTTTTGTACAATGAGCAGTTCTTC
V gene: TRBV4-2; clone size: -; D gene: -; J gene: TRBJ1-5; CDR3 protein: CASSQAGGSNQPQHF; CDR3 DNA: TGTGCCAGCAGCCAAGCGGGGGGTAGCAATCAGCCCCAGCATTTT
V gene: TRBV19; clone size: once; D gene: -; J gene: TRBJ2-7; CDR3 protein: CASSTPGNSYEQYF; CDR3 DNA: TGTGCCAGTAGTACCCCAGGTAACTCCTACGAGCAGTACTTC
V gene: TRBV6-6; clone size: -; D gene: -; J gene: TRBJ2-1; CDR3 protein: CASSSYRDSYNEQFF; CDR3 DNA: TGTGCCAGCAGTTCCTACAGGGACTCCTACAATGAGCAGTTCTTC
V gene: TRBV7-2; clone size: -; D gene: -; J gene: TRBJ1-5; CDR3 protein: CASSLGIQGGQPQHF; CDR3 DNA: TGTGCCAGCAGCTTAGGAATTCAGGGAGGTCAGCCCCAGCATTTT
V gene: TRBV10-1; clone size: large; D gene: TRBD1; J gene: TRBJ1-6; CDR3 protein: CASSESSGGGSPLHF; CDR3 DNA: TGCGCCAGCAGTGAGTCATCAGGGGGCGGTTCACCCCTCCACTTT